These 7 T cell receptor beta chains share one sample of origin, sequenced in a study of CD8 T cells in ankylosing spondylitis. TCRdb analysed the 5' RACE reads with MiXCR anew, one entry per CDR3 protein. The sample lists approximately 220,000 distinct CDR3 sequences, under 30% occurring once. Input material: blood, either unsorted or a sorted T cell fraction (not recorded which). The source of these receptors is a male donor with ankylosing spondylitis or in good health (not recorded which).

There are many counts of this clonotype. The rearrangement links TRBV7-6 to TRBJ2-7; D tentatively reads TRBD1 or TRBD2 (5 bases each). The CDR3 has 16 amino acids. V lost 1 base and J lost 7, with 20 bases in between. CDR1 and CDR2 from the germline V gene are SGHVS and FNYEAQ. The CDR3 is CASSLEGPGLLGEQYF. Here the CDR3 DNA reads TGTGCCAGCAGCTTAGAGGGACCAGGGCTGTTGGGTGAGCAGTACTTC.

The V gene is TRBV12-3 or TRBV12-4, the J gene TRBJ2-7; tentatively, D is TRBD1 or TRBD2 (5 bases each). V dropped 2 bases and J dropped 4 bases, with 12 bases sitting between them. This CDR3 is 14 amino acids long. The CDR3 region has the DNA TGTGCCAGCAGTTTAAAGGGGAGCTCATACGAGCAGTACTTC. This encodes CASSLKGSSYEQYF.

CDR3 residues: CASSPRGTSGSGKQFF. The CDR3 DNA reads as TGTGCCAGCAGCCCCCGGGGAACTAGCGGGAGTGGGAAGCAGTTCTTC. The genes are TRBV9 and TRBJ2-1, with 11 bases identical to TRBD2. The CDR3 has 16 residues. V dropped 4 bases and J dropped 11; count of bases not matched to a gene: 14. Germline V lookup: CDR1 SGDLS, CDR2 YYNGEE.

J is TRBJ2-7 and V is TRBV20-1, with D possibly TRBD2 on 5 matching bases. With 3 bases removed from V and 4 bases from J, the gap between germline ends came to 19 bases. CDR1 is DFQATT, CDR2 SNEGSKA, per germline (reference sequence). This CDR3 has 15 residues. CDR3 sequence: CSASQDSPPGYEQYF. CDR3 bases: TGCAGTGCTAGCCAGGACTCCCCCCCCGGTTACGAGCAGTACTTC.

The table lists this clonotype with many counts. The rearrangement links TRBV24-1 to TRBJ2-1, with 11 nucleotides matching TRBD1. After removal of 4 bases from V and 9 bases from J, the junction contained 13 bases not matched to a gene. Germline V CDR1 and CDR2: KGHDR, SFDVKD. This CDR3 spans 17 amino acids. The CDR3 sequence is CATSDPGTGGRNSEQFF. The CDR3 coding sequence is TGTGCCACCAGTGACCCCGGGACAGGGGGTAGGAACAGTGAGCAGTTCTTC.

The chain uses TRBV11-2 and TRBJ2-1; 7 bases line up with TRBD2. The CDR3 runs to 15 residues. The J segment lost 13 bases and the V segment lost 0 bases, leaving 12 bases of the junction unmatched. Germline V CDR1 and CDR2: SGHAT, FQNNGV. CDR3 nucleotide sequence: TGTGCCAGCAGCTTAGAGCCCGGGACTACAGTAATACAGTTCTTC. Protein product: CASSLEPGTTVIQFF. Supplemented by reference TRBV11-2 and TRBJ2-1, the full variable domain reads EAGVAQSPRYKIIEKRQSVAFWCNPISGHATLYWYQQILGQGPKLLIQFQNNGVVDDSQLPKDRFSAERLKGVDSTLKIQPAKLEDSAVYLCASSLEPGTTVIQFFGPGTRLTVL.

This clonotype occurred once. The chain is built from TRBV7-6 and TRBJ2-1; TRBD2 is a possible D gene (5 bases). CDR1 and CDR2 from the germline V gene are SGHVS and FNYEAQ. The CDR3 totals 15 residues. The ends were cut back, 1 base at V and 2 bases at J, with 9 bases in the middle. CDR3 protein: CASSLDGLAYNEQFF. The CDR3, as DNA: TGTGCCAGCAGCTTAGACGGACTGGCCTACAATGAGCAGTTCTTC.